This T cell receptor (beta chain) was captured by sequencing in a study of blood T cell repertoires in COVID-19. Study at large: PBMCs, B-cell-depleted T cells, or T cells provided the cDNA or gDNA that made up the material.

Measured with immunoSEQ multiplex PCR; TCRdb has only the in-frame clones, and not every one. Among about 290,000 clones listed, about nine tenths were seen once. CDR3 length: 13 amino acids. CDR1 SNHLY and CDR2 FYNNEI come from the germline V gene. Trimming removed 10 bases at V and 2 bases at J, with 14 bases between. This clone was seen only a few times. Recruitment covered 25 or so US areas and drew participants whose ages spanned about 18 to 100 years. This rearrangement joins TRBV2 to TRBJ1-1, with a possible D match to TRBD1 (5 bases). This sequence originates from a woman aged 40 to 49 who had recovered from COVID-19. The sequenced material came from PBMCs or T cells enriched from blood (not recorded which). This chain's CDR3 is CATVLDRNTEAFF. In DNA form, the CDR3 reads TGTGCCACAGTTTTAGACAGAAACACTGAAGCTTTCTTT.